These T cell receptor beta chains were read from a single sample in a study of blood T cell repertoires in COVID-19. Here immunoSEQ multiplex PCR was the method, and the copy in TCRdb shows in-frame clones only, minus some. The table shows some 150,000 clones, with about 90% occurring only once. The source material was peripheral blood. The receptor set was obtained from a woman aged 55 to 70 with COVID-19, enrolled during active disease. Each CDR3 is given without its conserved first and last residue.

J: TRBJ1-5; V: TRBV18; CDR3: ASSPPGGNQPQH
J: TRBJ2-5; V: TRBV24-1; CDR3: ATSRTGVPQETQY
J: TRBJ2-1; V: TRBV20-1; CDR3: SARVDSEQF
J: TRBJ2-1; V: TRBV4-3; CDR3: ASSQGPGRVNEQF
J: TRBJ2-7; V: TRBV4-3; CDR3: ASSQDILYEQY
J: TRBJ2-1; V: TRBV19; CDR3: ASSRSGDPSYNEQF
J: TRBJ2-5; V: TRBV14; CDR3: ASSPTLGGGSQY
J: TRBJ1-1; V: TRBV20-1; CDR3: SASPGQWRDTEAF
J: TRBJ1-6; V: TRBV4-1; CDR3: ASSQDGEYNSPLH
J: TRBJ2-2; V: TRBV18; CDR3: ASSRVPGLAGGELF
J: TRBJ2-5; V: TRBV7-2; CDR3: ASSLLSTQETQY
J: TRBJ2-7; V: TRBV9; CDR3: ASSVGRGGPYEQY
J: TRBJ1-6; V: TRBV6-1; CDR3: ASSENRGNSPLH
J: TRBJ1-6; V: TRBV11-3; CDR3: ASSGESTGTNSPLH
J: TRBJ1-6; V: TRBV6-5; CDR3: ASRKTGVYSPLH
J: TRBJ2-5; V: TRBV7-9; CDR3: ASSPQETQY
J: TRBJ1-6; V: TRBV5-1; CDR3: ASRDRVNSPLH
J: TRBJ2-3; V: TRBV7-9; CDR3: ASSPLDRRSSTDTQY
J: TRBJ2-3; V: TRBV5-4; CDR3: ASTRRNTDTQY
J: TRBJ1-5; V: TRBV7-9; CDR3: ASSPSHRDQPQH
J: TRBJ1-6; V: TRBV9; CDR3: ASSAKGDRDSPLH
J: TRBJ2-1; V: TRBV11-3; CDR3: ASSLRIVGGSSYNEQF
J: TRBJ1-1; V: TRBV7-3; CDR3: ASSPSPGDTEAF
J: TRBJ1-5; V: TRBV3-1/TRBV3-2; CDR3: ASSLGQGIRQPQH